Listed here are 3 T cell receptor beta chains from one sample, sequenced in a study of cytomegalovirus exposure and HLA in healthy donors. The protocol was immunoSEQ multiplex PCR, while the TCRdb copy is restricted to in-frame clones and leaves out a portion. The repertoire consists of about 110,000 clones, with almost 96% occurring once and the leading ten covering roughly 0.67%. What was sequenced was PBMCs. These receptors all stem from a woman younger than 35 in good health and CMV-seronegative.

This clone was seen just once. The gene calls are TRBV2 and TRBJ1-2, with TRBD1 matching 9 bases. The CDR3 covers 13 residues. V shed 8 bases, J shed 4 bases, and the junction held 5 bases outside the gene matches. Germline CDR1 is SNHLY and CDR2 is FYNNEI. The CDR3 is CASRDRAFYGYTF. As DNA, the CDR3 is TGTGCCAGCCGGGACAGGGCTTTCTATGGCTACACCTTC.

The V call is TRBV28, the J call TRBJ1-4; D is uncertain. This CDR3 contains 12 residues. Trimming removed 3 bases from V and 5 bases from J, with 4 bases in between. Germline-derived CDR1 and CDR2 are MDHEN and SYDVKM. For the CDR3, the DNA is TGTGCCAGCAGTTTCCTCAATGAAAAACTGTTTTTT. It specifies CASSFLNEKLFF.

The rearrangement joins TRBV19 to TRBJ1-5; D possibly corresponds to TRBD1 (6 bases). The CDR3 runs to 15 residues. Trimming left V 10 bases short and J 0 bases short, with 16 bases between. CDR1 and CDR2 (germline): LNHDA, SQIVND (reference sequence). The CDR3 DNA follows: TGTGCCACCAGAGACAGGACAGATAGCAATCAGCCCCAGCATTTT. Translation: CATRDRTDSNQPQHF.